This T cell receptor beta chain was captured in a study of chemoradiotherapy in HPV16-positive cancers. Profiled with immunoSEQ multiplex PCR; TCRdb holds only in-frame clones, not every one. The data contain roughly 8,300 clones, roughly 87% of them singletons. The CDR3 runs to 14 residues. Trimming left V 1 base short and J 4 bases short, with 5 bases between. Germline V CDR1 and CDR2: SGHTA, FQGNSA. With regard to this clone: Distinct nucleotide sequences in the sample also encode this CDR3.

This material consisted of blood, taken from a patient who underwent chemoradiotherapy. The clonotype comes from a human donor with HPV-associated anogenital cancer. This rearrangement joins TRBV7-2 to TRBJ1-6; D remains unclear. The CDR3 loop is CASSLGPYNSPLHF. The CDR3 DNA follows: TGTGCCAGCAGCTTAGGGCCTTATAATTCACCCCTCCACTTT.